This is a list of T cell receptor beta chains from one sample in a study of T cell changes during pregnancy in multiple sclerosis. The repertoire was sequenced with immunoSEQ multiplex PCR; TCRdb's copy has only in-frame clones and lacks some. The sample shows roughly 60,000 clones, roughly nine tenths of them seen only once. Sample: peripheral blood, taken before pregnancy. The origin of the receptors is a female donor with multiple sclerosis, enrolled in a pregnancy study. Both conserved end residues are part of each CDR3. Each record gives: D gene, J gene, V gene, clone size, CDR3 protein, CDR3 DNA. D genes are given only for firm matches. Only part of the rows carry a size: once, few, many, or a class if the clone is expanded.

d_gene: .
j_gene: TRBJ1-2
v_gene: TRBV5-4
abundance: .
CDR3aa: CASSLGAGDNGYTF
CDR3nt: TGTGCCAGCAGCTTGGGGGCAGGGGATAATGGCTACACCTTC

d_gene: .
j_gene: TRBJ1-2
v_gene: TRBV10-3
abundance: .
CDR3aa: CAIRATDRSDYGYTF
CDR3nt: TGTGCCATCAGAGCAACGGACAGATCGGACTATGGCTACACCTTC

d_gene: .
j_gene: TRBJ2-7
v_gene: TRBV7-2
abundance: once
CDR3aa: CASSLAQVVYEQYF
CDR3nt: TGTGCCAGCAGCTTAGCGCAGGTTGTCTACGAGCAGTACTTC

d_gene: TRBD1
j_gene: TRBJ1-6
v_gene: TRBV9
abundance: .
CDR3aa: CASSPEGQGNSPLHF
CDR3nt: TGTGCCAGCAGCCCCGAGGGACAGGGTAATTCACCCCTCCACTTT

d_gene: .
j_gene: TRBJ1-5
v_gene: TRBV11-3
abundance: .
CDR3aa: CASSPEGINQPQHF
CDR3nt: TGTGCCAGCAGCCCGGAGGGTATTAATCAGCCCCAGCATTTT

d_gene: TRBD1
j_gene: TRBJ1-2
v_gene: TRBV6-5
abundance: once
CDR3aa: CASRTGGTGVFSYTF
CDR3nt: TGTGCCAGCAGGACCGGTGGGACAGGGGTTTTCAGCTACACCTTC

d_gene: .
j_gene: TRBJ2-2
v_gene: TRBV7-7
abundance: .
CDR3aa: CASSPRPGVTGELFF
CDR3nt: TGTGCCAGCAGCCCCCGACCAGGGGTGACCGGGGAGCTGTTTTTT

d_gene: TRBD1
j_gene: TRBJ1-2
v_gene: TRBV2
abundance: .
CDR3aa: CASSGTGSPYGYTF
CDR3nt: TGTGCCAGCAGTGGGACAGGGTCCCCCTATGGCTACACCTTC

d_gene: .
j_gene: TRBJ1-1
v_gene: TRBV9
abundance: .
CDR3aa: CASRDRELDPVGTEAFF
CDR3nt: TGTGCCAGCAGGGACCGGGAGCTGGATCCGGTGGGCACTGAAGCTTTCTTT

d_gene: TRBD2
j_gene: TRBJ2-5
v_gene: TRBV7-2
abundance: .
CDR3aa: CASSLSYGGETQYF
CDR3nt: TGTGCCAGCAGCTTATCATACGGGGGGGAGACCCAGTACTTC

d_gene: TRBD1
j_gene: TRBJ2-1
v_gene: TRBV4-1
abundance: .
CDR3aa: CASSPIPTGGLGNEQFF
CDR3nt: TGCGCCAGCAGCCCTATACCGACAGGGGGCCTCGGGAATGAGCAGTTCTTC

d_gene: .
j_gene: TRBJ1-2
v_gene: TRBV30
abundance: .
CDR3aa: CAWSVERHYGYTF
CDR3nt: TGTGCCTGGAGTGTTGAGCGGCACTATGGCTACACCTTC

d_gene: .
j_gene: TRBJ2-5
v_gene: TRBV10-3
abundance: .
CDR3aa: CAIKNPGEKRETQYF
CDR3nt: TGTGCCATCAAAAATCCAGGGGAAAAAAGGGAGACCCAGTACTTC

d_gene: .
j_gene: TRBJ1-2
v_gene: TRBV9
abundance: .
CDR3aa: CASSGREYGYTF
CDR3nt: TGTGCCAGCAGCGGCAGGGAATATGGCTACACCTTC

d_gene: .
j_gene: TRBJ1-5
v_gene: TRBV5-8
abundance: .
CDR3aa: CASSSYQPQHF
CDR3nt: TGTGCCAGCAGCTCGTATCAGCCCCAGCATTTT

d_gene: .
j_gene: TRBJ1-1
v_gene: TRBV19
abundance: .
CDR3aa: CASSIRGGNTEAFF
CDR3nt: TGTGCCAGTAGTATTAGGGGGGGGAACACTGAAGCTTTCTTT

d_gene: .
j_gene: TRBJ1-2
v_gene: TRBV30
abundance: .
CDR3aa: CAWKVPGVRHYGYTF
CDR3nt: TGTGCCTGGAAGGTACCAGGGGTCCGCCACTATGGCTACACCTTC

d_gene: .
j_gene: TRBJ1-2
v_gene: TRBV7-9
abundance: .
CDR3aa: CASSSTGSYGYTF
CDR3nt: TGTGCCAGCAGCTCTACCGGGTCTTATGGCTACACCTTC

d_gene: .
j_gene: TRBJ1-1
v_gene: TRBV5-1
abundance: .
CDR3aa: CASSLGGRGLNTEAFF
CDR3nt: TGCGCCAGCAGCCTGGGAGGGAGGGGGTTGAACACTGAAGCTTTCTTT

d_gene: TRBD1
j_gene: TRBJ1-5
v_gene: TRBV2
abundance: once
CDR3aa: CASRTNRGRGPQHF
CDR3nt: TGTGCCAGCAGGACGAACAGGGGGCGCGGGCCCCAGCATTTT

d_gene: TRBD1
j_gene: TRBJ2-7
v_gene: TRBV6-1
abundance: once
CDR3aa: CASSPGTVRPYEQYF
CDR3nt: TGTGCCAGCAGCCCTGGGACAGTAAGACCCTACGAGCAGTACTTC

d_gene: .
j_gene: TRBJ2-7
v_gene: TRBV11-2
abundance: .
CDR3aa: CASTNQGSYEQYF
CDR3nt: TGTGCCAGCACCAACCAGGGCTCCTACGAGCAGTACTTC

d_gene: .
j_gene: TRBJ1-1
v_gene: TRBV7-2
abundance: once
CDR3aa: CASSLSGDKNTEAFF
CDR3nt: TGTGCCAGCAGCTTGTCAGGGGACAAAAACACTGAAGCTTTCTTT

d_gene: TRBD1
j_gene: TRBJ2-5
v_gene: TRBV6-6
abundance: .
CDR3aa: CASSDRARETQYF
CDR3nt: TGTGCCAGCAGTGACAGGGCGCGGGAGACCCAGTACTTC

d_gene: TRBD1
j_gene: TRBJ1-2
v_gene: TRBV6-4
abundance: .
CDR3aa: CASSATGDYGYTF
CDR3nt: TGTGCCAGCAGCGCAACAGGGGACTATGGCTACACCTTC

d_gene: .
j_gene: TRBJ1-2
v_gene: TRBV7-8
abundance: .
CDR3aa: CASSATRGIADGYTF
CDR3nt: TGTGCCAGCAGCGCCACACGGGGGATAGCGGATGGCTACACCTTC

d_gene: .
j_gene: TRBJ2-2
v_gene: TRBV7-3
abundance: .
CDR3aa: CASSLTGGLEELFF
CDR3nt: TGTGCCAGCAGCTTAACCGGGGGATTGGAGGAGCTGTTTTTT

d_gene: TRBD1
j_gene: TRBJ1-6
v_gene: TRBV9
abundance: .
CDR3aa: CASSVDPTGVSPLHF
CDR3nt: TGTGCCAGCAGCGTAGACCCCACAGGGGTCTCACCCCTCCACTTT

d_gene: .
j_gene: TRBJ1-1
v_gene: TRBV19
abundance: .
CDR3aa: CASSSLTGADTEAFF
CDR3nt: TGTGCCAGTAGTTCCCTGACGGGAGCTGACACTGAAGCTTTCTTT

d_gene: .
j_gene: TRBJ2-1
v_gene: TRBV21-1
abundance: .
CDR3aa: CASSNGSRDRVPNEQFF
CDR3nt: TGTGCCAGCAGCAATGGGTCCCGGGACAGGGTCCCCAATGAGCAGTTCTTC

d_gene: .
j_gene: TRBJ2-2
v_gene: TRBV5-1
abundance: .
CDR3aa: CASSFGRTGELFF
CDR3nt: TGCGCCAGCAGCTTCGGTAGAACCGGGGAGCTGTTTTTT

d_gene: .
j_gene: TRBJ1-1
v_gene: TRBV18
abundance: .
CDR3aa: CASGHDRDTEAFF
CDR3nt: TGTGCCAGCGGCCACGACAGAGACACTGAAGCTTTCTTT

d_gene: .
j_gene: TRBJ2-3
v_gene: TRBV27
abundance: .
CDR3aa: CASTSPYTSDTQYF
CDR3nt: TGTGCCAGCACTTCCCCTTATACTTCAGATACGCAGTATTTT

d_gene: .
j_gene: TRBJ1-5
v_gene: TRBV5-1
abundance: few
CDR3aa: CASSRAGNQPQHF
CDR3nt: TGCGCCAGCAGCCGAGCGGGCAATCAGCCCCAGCATTTT

d_gene: .
j_gene: TRBJ1-1
v_gene: TRBV6-4
abundance: .
CDR3aa: CASSVTGNTEAFF
CDR3nt: TGTGCCAGCAGTGTCACAGGGAACACTGAAGCTTTCTTT

d_gene: .
j_gene: TRBJ1-2
v_gene: TRBV7-9
abundance: .
CDR3aa: CATRRGSGGYTF
CDR3nt: TGTGCCACCCGACGGGGGTCGGGTGGCTACACCTTC

d_gene: .
j_gene: TRBJ1-5
v_gene: TRBV11-2
abundance: .
CDR3aa: CASSIPGQPQHF
CDR3nt: TGTGCCAGCAGCATCCCGGGTCAGCCCCAGCATTTT

d_gene: .
j_gene: TRBJ2-5
v_gene: TRBV6-5
abundance: once
CDR3aa: CASSYSRGQETQYF
CDR3nt: TGTGCCAGCAGTTACTCGCGGGGACAAGAGACCCAGTACTTC